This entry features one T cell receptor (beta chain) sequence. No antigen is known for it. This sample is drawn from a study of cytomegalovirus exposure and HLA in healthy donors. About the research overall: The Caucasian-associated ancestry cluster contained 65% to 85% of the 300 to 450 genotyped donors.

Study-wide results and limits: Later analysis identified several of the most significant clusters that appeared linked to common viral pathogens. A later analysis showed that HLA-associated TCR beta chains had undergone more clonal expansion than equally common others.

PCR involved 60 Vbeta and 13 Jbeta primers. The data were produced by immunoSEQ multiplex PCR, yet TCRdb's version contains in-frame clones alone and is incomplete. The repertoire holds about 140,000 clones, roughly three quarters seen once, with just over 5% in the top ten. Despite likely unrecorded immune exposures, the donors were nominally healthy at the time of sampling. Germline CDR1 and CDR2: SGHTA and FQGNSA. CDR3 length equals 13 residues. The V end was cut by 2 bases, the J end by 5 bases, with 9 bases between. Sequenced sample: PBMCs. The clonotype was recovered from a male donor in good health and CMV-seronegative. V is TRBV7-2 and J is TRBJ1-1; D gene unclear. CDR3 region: CASSLRERTEAFF. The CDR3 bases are TGTGCCAGCAGCTTACGGGAACGGACTGAAGCTTTCTTT.